This entry describes one TCR beta chain. The source of the sample is a study of technical replicates of blood from four donors. The CDR3 consists of 13 residues. The V gene end was trimmed by 4 bases and the J gene end by 5 bases; junction bases not matched to a gene: 5. The germline CDR1 and CDR2 sequences are SGHDT and YYEEEE. Sequencing used immunoSEQ multiplex PCR; TCRdb keeps in-frame clones, though not all of them. There are roughly 71,000 clones in the sample; 92% occur only once, and roughly 0.36% lies in the top ten. Material for sequencing was T cells isolated from PBMCs. The chain employs TRBV5-6 and TRBJ1-2; 7 bases are shared with TRBD1. This TCR came from a human donor in good health. CDR3 in amino acids: CASSHPDRYGYTF. The CDR3 DNA reads TGTGCCAGCAGCCACCCGGACAGGTATGGCTACACCTTC. Full variable domain (missing parts from reference TRBV5-6 and TRBJ1-2): DAGVTQSPTHLIKTRGQQVTLRCSPKSGHDTVSWYQQALGQGPQFIFQYYEEEERQRGNFPDRFSGHQFPNYSSELNVNALLLGDSALYLCASSHPDRYGYTFGSGTRLTVV.